This T cell receptor beta chain was recorded in a study of T cell responses to AZD1222 COVID-19 vaccine. V shed 3 bases, J shed 1 base, and the junction held 8 bases outside the gene matches. This CDR3 spans 17 amino acids. Germline values: CDR1 LNHDA, CDR2 SQIVND (reference sequence). Some clones are missing from TCRdb's copy, which holds only in-frame ones; the method was immunoSEQ multiplex PCR. The sample has over 85,000 clones, about 88% seen once. The clonotype was recovered from an adult in good health. The sequencing here drew on peripheral blood, taken on day 0 of AZD1222 vaccination. This chain connects TRBV19 to TRBJ1-1; 10 bases match TRBD1. As DNA, the CDR3 is TGTGCCAGTAGTATGGGACAGGGGCAAAGTCAGAACACTGAAGCTTTCTTT. This sequence encodes CASSMGQGQSQNTEAFF.